The clone carrying this TCR beta chain was recorded at least ten times. V was shortened by 3 bases and J by 0 bases, with 17 bases between the two germline ends. Germline V gene data show CDR1 as DFQATT and CDR2 as SNEGSKA (reference sequence). The CDR3 runs 16 residues. TCRdb reprocessed the 5' RACE reads with MiXCR, giving one entry per CDR3 protein. The sample has 84,000 or so distinct CDR3 sequences, over 9% seen once; the top ten hold about 2%. The unsorted libraries were made from 2 million PBMCs kept at -80 C. The data were taken from a study of neurological immune-mediated disorders. This clonotype was obtained from a man aged 35-49 years in good health. Sequenced input: PBMCs. The V call is TRBV20-1, the J call TRBJ1-2; the D is unclear. CDR3 bases: TGCAGTGCTAGGGGAGAACGGACCCTAGCTAACTATGGCTACACCTTC. Translated: CSARGERTLANYGYTF.